Listed below are T cell receptor beta chains from one sample, sequenced in a study of blood T cell repertoires in COVID-19. Assay used: immunoSEQ multiplex PCR; TCRdb lists only in-frame clones, some missing. The table shows about 220,000 clones, with more than 65% occurring only once. Material: peripheral blood. Receptors originate from a woman aged 55-69 years with acute or convalescent COVID-19. Both conserved end residues are part of each CDR3. D genes are given only for firm matches. Rows may omit the clone size; those that give it use once, few, many or a size class.

clone_size	cdr3_length	j_call	v_call	d_call	cdr3_nt	cdr3_aa
NA	16	TRBJ2-7	TRBV7-9	NA	TGTGCCAGCAGCTTAGGCGTCAGCGGCCTCTCCTACGAGCAGTACTTC	CASSLGVSGLSYEQYF
NA	15	TRBJ1-1	TRBV7-9	NA	TGTGCCAGCAGCTTAGCGCGGGGCTTGCGCACTGAAGCTTTCTTT	CASSLARGLRTEAFF
NA	16	TRBJ2-3	TRBV7-9	NA	TGTGCCAGCAGCTCGAAGAGACAACCCTCCACAGATACGCAGTATTTT	CASSSKRQPSTDTQYF
NA	12	TRBJ1-1	TRBV7-9	NA	TGTGCCAGCAGCTTAGGGGCGGGAGCAGCTTTCTTT	CASSLGAGAAFF
NA	15	TRBJ1-2	TRBV28	NA	TGTGCCAGCAGTTTCCGGACACCGAACATCTATGGCTACACCTTC	CASSFRTPNIYGYTF
NA	12	TRBJ1-1	TRBV18	NA	TGTGCCAGCTCGACAGATTCCACTGAAGCTTTCTTT	CASSTDSTEAFF
NA	14	TRBJ2-1	TRBV5-4	NA	TGTGCCAGCAGCTTACGGGGTAACTACAATGAGCAGTTCTTC	CASSLRGNYNEQFF
NA	15	TRBJ1-2	TRBV4-3	NA	TGCGCCAGCAGCCAAGATTCTGGAGGGTTCTATGGCTACACCTTC	CASSQDSGGFYGYTF
NA	12	TRBJ2-5	TRBV5-1	NA	TGCGCCAGCAGGAGTCTCCAAGAGACCCAGTACTTC	CASRSLQETQYF
NA	14	TRBJ2-3	TRBV6-5	NA	TGTGCCAGCAGTTCGGGTACCCTCACAGATACGCAGTATTTT	CASSSGTLTDTQYF
NA	14	TRBJ1-5	TRBV7-2	NA	TGTGCCAGCAGCCCGGACAGATACAATCAGCCCCAGCATTTT	CASSPDRYNQPQHF
NA	14	TRBJ2-3	TRBV9	NA	TGTGCCAGCAGCGTAGATCAGGGAAGAGATACGCAGTATTTT	CASSVDQGRDTQYF
NA	14	TRBJ2-5	TRBV3-1/TRBV3-2	NA	TGTGCCAGCAGCCTCGGGGTAGTCCAAGAGACCCAGTACTTC	CASSLGVVQETQYF
NA	14	TRBJ1-1	TRBV4-1	NA	TGCGCCAGCAGCCAAGGACCGCGGATTGGTGAAGCTTTCTTT	CASSQGPRIGEAFF
NA	15	TRBJ1-1	TRBV28	TRBD1	TGTGCCAGCAGTCAATCGGGACAGGGGCACACTGAAGCTTTCTTT	CASSQSGQGHTEAFF
once	13	TRBJ1-4	TRBV19	TRBD1	TGTGCCAGTAGTCTACCGGACAGGACAAAACTGTTTTTT	CASSLPDRTKLFF
NA	13	TRBJ2-4	TRBV3-1/TRBV3-2	TRBD2	TGTGCCAGTAGGACTAGCGGGCTCGGCATTCAGTACTTC	CASRTSGLGIQYF
NA	13	TRBJ2-7	TRBV6-2/TRBV6-3	NA	TGTGCCAGCAGCAGAGCCCGCTCCTACGAGCAGTACTTC	CASSRARSYEQYF
NA	12	TRBJ1-1	TRBV7-8	NA	TGTGCCAGCAGCTTATCCTCGACTGAAGCTTTCTTT	CASSLSSTEAFF
once	15	TRBJ1-1	TRBV10-3	NA	TGTGCCATCAGTGAAAGGGGTAGCGGGATAACTGAAGCTTTCTTT	CAISERGSGITEAFF
NA	16	TRBJ1-4	TRBV3-1/TRBV3-2	TRBD1	TGTGCCAGCAGCCAACCCGGACAGGGGTCTAATGAAAAACTGTTTTTT	CASSQPGQGSNEKLFF
NA	15	TRBJ1-2	TRBV4-3	NA	TGCGCCAGCAGCCAAGCCGGACAGACCTACTATGGCTACACCTTC	CASSQAGQTYYGYTF
NA	16	TRBJ1-1	TRBV6-6	TRBD1	TGTGCCAGCAGCCAGGGGGCGCTTGCAACGAACACTGAAGCTTTCTTT	CASSQGALATNTEAFF
NA	16	TRBJ1-6	TRBV6-1	TRBD1	TGTGCCAGCAGTGAATCGGGGACAGGGTTTAATTCACCCCTCCACTTT	CASSESGTGFNSPLHF
once	14	TRBJ2-5	TRBV11-1	TRBD1	TGTGCCAGCAGCTTGGACAGGCCTCCAGAGACCCAGTACTTC	CASSLDRPPETQYF
NA	14	TRBJ2-1	TRBV29-1	TRBD2	TGCAGCGTTGACGGCGGGGGGGCCTACAATGAGCAGTTCTTC	CSVDGGGAYNEQFF
NA	11	TRBJ1-1	TRBV4-1	NA	TGCGCCAGCAGCCAAAATCGTGAAGCTTTCTTT	CASSQNREAFF
NA	13	TRBJ2-2	TRBV5-6	NA	TGTGCCAGCAGCAATAGGGGGACCGGGGAGCTGTTTTTT	CASSNRGTGELFF
few	14	TRBJ1-4	TRBV19	NA	TGTGCCAGTAGCCACAGGGAGTCTAATGAAAAACTGTTTTTT	CASSHRESNEKLFF
NA	15	TRBJ1-5	TRBV27	TRBD1	TGTGCCAGCAGTTCACAGGGGGCGGGCAATCAGCCCCAGCATTTT	CASSSQGAGNQPQHF
NA	14	TRBJ1-1	TRBV2	TRBD1	TGTGCCAGCAGTGTCGGGACAGGGGTCACTGAAGCTTTCTTT	CASSVGTGVTEAFF
NA	19	TRBJ1-1	TRBV18	TRBD1	TGTGCCAGCTCCCCCAAAGCTGGGACAGGGAACCCCATGAACACTGAAGCTTTCTTT	CASSPKAGTGNPMNTEAFF
once	14	TRBJ2-7	TRBV7-9	TRBD1	TGTGCCAGCAGCCCGGGGGACAGGGCCTACGAGCAGTACTTC	CASSPGDRAYEQYF
NA	11	TRBJ1-2	TRBV28	NA	TGTGCCAGCAGTTTCATCTATGGCTACACCTTC	CASSFIYGYTF
few	13	TRBJ2-2	TRBV2	NA	TGTGCCAGCCTCAGAGGAAGAACCGGGGAGCTGTTTTTT	CASLRGRTGELFF
NA	14	TRBJ2-1	TRBV10-3	TRBD2	TGTGCCATCAGTGTGGGACTAGCGGGGAATGAGCAGTTCTTC	CAISVGLAGNEQFF
NA	16	TRBJ1-5	TRBV10-3	NA	TGTGCCATCAGCCCCGTCGGAGGAGGTAATTATCAGCCCCAGCATTTT	CAISPVGGGNYQPQHF
few	15	TRBJ1-1	TRBV5-4	TRBD1	TGTGCCAGCAGCGTCCCGGGACAGGGGGGCACTGAAGCTTTCTTT	CASSVPGQGGTEAFF
NA	16	TRBJ2-1	TRBV5-4	TRBD2	TGTGCCAGCAGCTTGTCAGCTAGCGGGGGGGCCGAGGAGCAGTTCTTC	CASSLSASGGAEEQFF
few	15	TRBJ1-2	TRBV7-2	TRBD1	TGTGCCAGCAGCCCTCAGGGACAGGGGGCGGGTGGCTACACCTTC	CASSPQGQGAGGYTF
NA	13	TRBJ1-2	TRBV12-3/TRBV12-4	NA	TGTGCCAGCAGTCTACAGGGATCGGGTGGCTACACCTTC	CASSLQGSGGYTF
NA	13	TRBJ1-3	TRBV6-5	NA	TGTGCCAGCTCCGCCGGGACAGGAAACACCATATATTTT	CASSAGTGNTIYF